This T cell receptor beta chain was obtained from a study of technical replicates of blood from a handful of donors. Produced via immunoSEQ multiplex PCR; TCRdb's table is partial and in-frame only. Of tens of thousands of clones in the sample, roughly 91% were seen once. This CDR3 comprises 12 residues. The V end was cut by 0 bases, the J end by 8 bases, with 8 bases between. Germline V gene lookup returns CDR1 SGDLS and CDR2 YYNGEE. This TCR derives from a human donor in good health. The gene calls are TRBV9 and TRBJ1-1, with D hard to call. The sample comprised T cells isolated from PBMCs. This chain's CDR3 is CASSVERGEAFF. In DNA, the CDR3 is TGTGCCAGCAGCGTAGAAAGAGGAGAAGCTTTCTTT. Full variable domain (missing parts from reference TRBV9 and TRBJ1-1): DSGVTQTPKHLITATGQRVTLRCSPRSGDLSVYWYQQSLDQGLQFLIQYYNGEERAKGNILERFSAQQFPDLHSELNLSSLELGDSALYFCASSVERGEAFFGQGTRLTVV.